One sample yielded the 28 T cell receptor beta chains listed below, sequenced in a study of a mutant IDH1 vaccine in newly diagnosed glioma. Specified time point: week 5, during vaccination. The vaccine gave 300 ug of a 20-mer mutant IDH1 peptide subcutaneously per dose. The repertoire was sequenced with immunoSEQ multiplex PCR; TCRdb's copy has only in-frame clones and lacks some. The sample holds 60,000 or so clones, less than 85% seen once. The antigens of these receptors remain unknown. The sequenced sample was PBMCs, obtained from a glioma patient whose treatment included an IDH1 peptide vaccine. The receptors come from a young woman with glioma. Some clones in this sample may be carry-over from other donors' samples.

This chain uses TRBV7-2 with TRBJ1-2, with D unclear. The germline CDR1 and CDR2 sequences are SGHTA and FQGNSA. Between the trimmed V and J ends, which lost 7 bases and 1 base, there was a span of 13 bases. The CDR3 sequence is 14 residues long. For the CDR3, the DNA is TGTGCCAGCACCGTATTGGCCGATAACTATGGCTACACCTTC. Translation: CASTVLADNYGYTF.

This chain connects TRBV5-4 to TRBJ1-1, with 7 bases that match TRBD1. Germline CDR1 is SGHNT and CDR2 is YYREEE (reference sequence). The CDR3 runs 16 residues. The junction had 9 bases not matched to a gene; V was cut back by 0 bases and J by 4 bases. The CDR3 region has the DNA TGTGCCAGCAGCTTGGGACAGGGTGCGGGTTCCACTGAAGCTTTCTTT. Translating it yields CASSLGQGAGSTEAFF.

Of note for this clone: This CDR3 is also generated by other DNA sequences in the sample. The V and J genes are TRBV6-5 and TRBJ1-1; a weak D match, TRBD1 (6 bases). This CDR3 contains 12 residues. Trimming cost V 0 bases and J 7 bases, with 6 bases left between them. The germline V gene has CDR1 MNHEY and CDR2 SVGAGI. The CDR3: CASSYSTGEAFF. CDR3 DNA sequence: TGTGCCAGCAGTTACTCGACAGGTGAAGCTTTCTTT.

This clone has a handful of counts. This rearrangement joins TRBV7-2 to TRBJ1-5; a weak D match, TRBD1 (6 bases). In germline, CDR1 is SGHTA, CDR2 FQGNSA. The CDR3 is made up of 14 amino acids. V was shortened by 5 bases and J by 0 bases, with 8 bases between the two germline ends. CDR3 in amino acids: CASSQGYSNQPQHF. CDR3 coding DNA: TGTGCCAGCAGCCAGGGGTATAGCAATCAGCCCCAGCATTTT.

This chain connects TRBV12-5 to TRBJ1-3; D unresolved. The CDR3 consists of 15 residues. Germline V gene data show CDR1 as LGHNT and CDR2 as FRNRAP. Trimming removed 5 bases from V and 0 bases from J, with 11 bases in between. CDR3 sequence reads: CASGADGSSGNTIYF. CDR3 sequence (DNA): TGTGCTAGTGGTGCGGACGGTAGCTCTGGAAACACCATATATTTT.

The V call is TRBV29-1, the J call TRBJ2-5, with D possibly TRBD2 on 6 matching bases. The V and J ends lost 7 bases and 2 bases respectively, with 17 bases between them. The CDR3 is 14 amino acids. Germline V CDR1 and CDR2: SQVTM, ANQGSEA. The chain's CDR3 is CSGWGVFAQETQYF. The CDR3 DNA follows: TGCAGCGGGTGGGGGGTCTTCGCACAAGAGACCCAGTACTTC. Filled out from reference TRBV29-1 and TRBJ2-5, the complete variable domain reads SAVISQKPSRDICQRGTSLTIQCQVDSQVTMMFWYRQQPGQSLTLIATANQGSEATYESGFVIDKFPISRPNLTFSTLTVSNMSPEDSSIYLCSGWGVFAQETQYFGPGTRLLVL.

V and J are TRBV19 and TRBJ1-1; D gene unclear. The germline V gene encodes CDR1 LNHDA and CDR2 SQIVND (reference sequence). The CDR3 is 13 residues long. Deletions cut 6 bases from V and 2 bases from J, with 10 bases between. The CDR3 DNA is TGTGCCAGTAGGGCTAGATTTAACACTGAAGCTTTCTTT. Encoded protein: CASRARFNTEAFF.

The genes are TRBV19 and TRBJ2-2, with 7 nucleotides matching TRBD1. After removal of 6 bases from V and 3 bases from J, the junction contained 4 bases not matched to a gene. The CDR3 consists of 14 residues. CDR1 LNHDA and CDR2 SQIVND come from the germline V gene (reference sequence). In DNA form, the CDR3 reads TGTGCCAGTAGCTCGACAGGGTACACCGGGGAGCTGTTTTTT. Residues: CASSSTGYTGELFF.

CDR3 DNA: TGTGCCAGTTACAGGGGAGACTATGGCTACACCTTC. Its translation: CASYRGDYGYTF. J is TRBJ1-2 and V is TRBV19; 7 nucleotides match TRBD1. With 8 bases clipped from V and 3 bases from J, the junction kept 3 bases outside the gene matches. Germline V gene data show CDR1 as LNHDA and CDR2 as SQIVND (reference sequence). The CDR3 is made up of 12 amino acids.

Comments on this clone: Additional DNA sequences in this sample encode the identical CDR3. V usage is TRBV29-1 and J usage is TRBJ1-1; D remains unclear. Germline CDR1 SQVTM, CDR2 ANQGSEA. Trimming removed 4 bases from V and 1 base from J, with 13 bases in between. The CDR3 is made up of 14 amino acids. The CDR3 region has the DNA TGCAGCGTTGTAGAGGCTCGGGGGAACACTGAAGCTTTCTTT. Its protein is CSVVEARGNTEAFF.

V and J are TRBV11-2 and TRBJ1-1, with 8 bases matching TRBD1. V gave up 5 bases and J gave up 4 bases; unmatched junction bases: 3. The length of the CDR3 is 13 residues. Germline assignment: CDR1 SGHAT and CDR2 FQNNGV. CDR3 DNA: TGTGCCAGCAGCCGGACAGGGACCACTGAAGCTTTCTTT. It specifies CASSRTGTTEAFF.

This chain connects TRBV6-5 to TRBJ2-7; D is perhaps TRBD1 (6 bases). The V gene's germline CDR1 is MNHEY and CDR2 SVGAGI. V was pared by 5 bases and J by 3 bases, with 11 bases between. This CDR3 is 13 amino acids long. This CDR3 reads CASSRGTHYEQYF. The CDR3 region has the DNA TGTGCCAGCAGTAGGGGGACCCACTACGAGCAGTACTTC.

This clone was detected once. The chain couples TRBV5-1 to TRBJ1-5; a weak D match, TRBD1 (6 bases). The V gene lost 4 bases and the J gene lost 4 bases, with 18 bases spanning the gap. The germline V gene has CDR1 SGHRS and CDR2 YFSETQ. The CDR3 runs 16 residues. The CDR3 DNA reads TGCGCCAGCAGCCGGGGGGCAAACAATGGGAATCAGCCCCAGCATTTT. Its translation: CASSRGANNGNQPQHF.

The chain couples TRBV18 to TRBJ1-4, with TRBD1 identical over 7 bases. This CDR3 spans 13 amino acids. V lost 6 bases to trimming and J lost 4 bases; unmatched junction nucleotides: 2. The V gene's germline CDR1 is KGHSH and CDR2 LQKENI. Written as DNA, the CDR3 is TGTGCCAGCTCCGACAGGGTTAATGAAAAACTGTTTTTT. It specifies CASSDRVNEKLFF.

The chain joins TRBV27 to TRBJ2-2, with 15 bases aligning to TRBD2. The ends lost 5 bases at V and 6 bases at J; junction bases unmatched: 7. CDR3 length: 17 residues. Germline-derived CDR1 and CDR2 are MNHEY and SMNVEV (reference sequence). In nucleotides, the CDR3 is TGTGCCAGCAGTCGGACTAGCGGGAGGGCCCTCGCCGGGGAGCTGTTTTTT. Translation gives CASSRTSGRALAGELFF.

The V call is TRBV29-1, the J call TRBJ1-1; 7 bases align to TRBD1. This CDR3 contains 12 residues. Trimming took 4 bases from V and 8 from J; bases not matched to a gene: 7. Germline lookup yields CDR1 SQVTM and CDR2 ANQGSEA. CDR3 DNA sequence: TGCAGCGTTGGACAGGGCGTACTAGAAGCTTTCTTT. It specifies CSVGQGVLEAFF.

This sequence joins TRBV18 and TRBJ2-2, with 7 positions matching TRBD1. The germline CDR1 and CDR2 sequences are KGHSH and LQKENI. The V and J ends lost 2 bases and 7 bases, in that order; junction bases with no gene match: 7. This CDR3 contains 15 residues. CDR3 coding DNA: TGTGCCAGCTCACCAGAGACAGGGAAAGTCGGGGAGCTGTTTTTT. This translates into CASSPETGKVGELFF. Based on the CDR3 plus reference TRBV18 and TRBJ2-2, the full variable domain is NAGVMQNPRHLVRRRGQEARLRCSPMKGHSHVYWYRQLPEEGLKFMVYLQKENIIDESGMPKERFSAEFPKEGPSILRIQQVVRGDSAAYFCASSPETGKVGELFFGEGSRLTVL.

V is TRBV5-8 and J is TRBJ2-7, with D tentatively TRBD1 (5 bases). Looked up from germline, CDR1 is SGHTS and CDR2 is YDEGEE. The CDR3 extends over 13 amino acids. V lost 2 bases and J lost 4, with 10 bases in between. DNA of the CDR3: TGTGCCAGCAGCTTTACAGGCTCTTACGAGCAGTACTTC. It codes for CASSFTGSYEQYF.

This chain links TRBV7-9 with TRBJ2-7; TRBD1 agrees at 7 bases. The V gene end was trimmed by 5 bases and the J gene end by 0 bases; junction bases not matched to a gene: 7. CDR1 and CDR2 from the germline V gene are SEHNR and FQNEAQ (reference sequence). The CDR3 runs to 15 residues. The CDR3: CASSPTTGASYEQYF. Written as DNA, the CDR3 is TGTGCCAGCAGCCCAACTACAGGGGCCTCCTACGAGCAGTACTTC.

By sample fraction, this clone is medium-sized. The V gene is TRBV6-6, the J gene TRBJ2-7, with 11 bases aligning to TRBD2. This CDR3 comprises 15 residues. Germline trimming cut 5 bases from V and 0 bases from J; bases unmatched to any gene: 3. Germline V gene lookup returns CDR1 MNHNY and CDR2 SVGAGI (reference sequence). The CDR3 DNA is TGTGCCAGCAGTGATGGGACTAGCGGCTCCTACGAGCAGTACTTC. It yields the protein CASSDGTSGSYEQYF.

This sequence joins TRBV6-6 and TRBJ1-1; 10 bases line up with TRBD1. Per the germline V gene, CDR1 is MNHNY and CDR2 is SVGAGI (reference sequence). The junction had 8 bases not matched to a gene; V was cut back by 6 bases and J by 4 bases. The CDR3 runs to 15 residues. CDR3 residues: CASRIGTGDSTEAFF. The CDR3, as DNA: TGTGCCAGCAGAATAGGGACAGGGGATAGCACTGAAGCTTTCTTT.

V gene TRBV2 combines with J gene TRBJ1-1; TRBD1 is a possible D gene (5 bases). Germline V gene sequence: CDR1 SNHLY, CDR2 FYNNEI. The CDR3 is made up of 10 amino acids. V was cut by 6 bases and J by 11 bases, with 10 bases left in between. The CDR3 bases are TGTGCCAGCAGGGGACTAGAGGCTTTCTTT. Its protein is CASRGLEAFF.

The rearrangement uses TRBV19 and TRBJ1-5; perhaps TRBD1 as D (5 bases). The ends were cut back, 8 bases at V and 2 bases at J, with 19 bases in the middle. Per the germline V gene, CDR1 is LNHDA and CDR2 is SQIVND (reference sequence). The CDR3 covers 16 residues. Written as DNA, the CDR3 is TGTGCCAGTTCGAGGCTGGGGGGAGAGGGCAATCAGCCCCAGCATTTT. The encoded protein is CASSRLGGEGNQPQHF.

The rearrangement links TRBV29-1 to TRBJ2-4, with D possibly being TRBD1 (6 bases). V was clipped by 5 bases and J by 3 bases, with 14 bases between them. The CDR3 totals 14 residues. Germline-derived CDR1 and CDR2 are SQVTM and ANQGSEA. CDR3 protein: CSVTGRLDKNIQYF. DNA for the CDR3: TGCAGCGTTACAGGGAGATTGGACAAAAACATTCAGTACTTC.

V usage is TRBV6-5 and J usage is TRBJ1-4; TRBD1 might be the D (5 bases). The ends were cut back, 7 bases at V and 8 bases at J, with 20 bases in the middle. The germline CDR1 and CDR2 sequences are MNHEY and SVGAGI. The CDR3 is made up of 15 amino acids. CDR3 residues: CASKKESGGREKLFF. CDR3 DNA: TGTGCCAGCAAAAAAGAATCGGGGGGGAGGGAAAAACTGTTTTTT.

CDR3 residues: CASSRDRGAAFF. The CDR3 DNA reads as TGTGCCAGCAGCCGGGACAGGGGTGCAGCTTTCTTT. The chain is built from TRBV11-1 and TRBJ1-1, with TRBD1 matching 10 bases. The CDR3 contains 12 residues. The V and J ends lost 5 bases and 10 bases, in that order; junction bases with no gene match: 4. The V gene's germline CDR1 is SGHAT and CDR2 FQDESV (reference sequence).

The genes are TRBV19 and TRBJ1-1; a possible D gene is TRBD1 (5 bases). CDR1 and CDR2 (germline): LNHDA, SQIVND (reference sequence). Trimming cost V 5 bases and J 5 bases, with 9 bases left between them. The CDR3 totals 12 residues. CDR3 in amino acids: CASSQGGTEAFF. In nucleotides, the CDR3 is TGTGCCAGTAGTCAGGGCGGGACTGAAGCTTTCTTT.

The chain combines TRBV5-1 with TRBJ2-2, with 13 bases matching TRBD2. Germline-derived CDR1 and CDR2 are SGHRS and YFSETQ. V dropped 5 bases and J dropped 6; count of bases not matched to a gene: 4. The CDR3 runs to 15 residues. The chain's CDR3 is CASRRLAGGAGELFF. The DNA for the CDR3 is TGCGCCAGCAGGCGACTAGCGGGGGGCGCCGGGGAGCTGTTTTTT.